This T cell receptor beta chain derives from a study of T cells in Graves' hyperthyroidism and ophthalmopathy. Study-level results: The model identified upcoming ophthalmopathy a median approximately six months ahead of onset.

Losses at the gene ends were 5 bases for V and 6 bases for J; bases not matched to a gene: 13. This CDR3 comprises 15 residues. Germline lookup yields CDR1 LNHDA and CDR2 SQIVND (reference sequence). RNA transcripts gave rise to amplified TCR beta CDR3 regions. First-round RT-PCR with HTBI primers amplified the TCR CDR3 region. TCRdb ran MiXCR on the multiplex PCR reads and lists one entry per CDR3 protein. The table shows 560,000 or so distinct CDR3 sequences, with about 20% occurring only once. A note on this clonotype: Its antigen is as yet unknown.

The source material was blood. The chain uses TRBV19 and TRBJ2-7, with TRBD2 matching 7 bases. The receptor was isolated from a man aged 35-49 years with Graves' ophthalmopathy. CDR3 sequence: CASSPAQGGLSEQYF. DNA for the CDR3: TGTGCCAGTAGTCCAGCCCAGGGAGGGTTGAGCGAGCAGTACTTC.